The 11 T cell receptor beta chains presented below share a single source sample, sequenced in a study of cytomegalovirus exposure and HLA in healthy donors. Primers: 60 Vbeta forward and 13 Jbeta reverse. Profiled with immunoSEQ multiplex PCR; TCRdb holds only in-frame clones, not every one. The sample gives approximately 140,000 clones, approximately 76% of which show up once; less than 2% is in the top ten. Sequencing was performed on PBMCs. The receptors derive from a man between 40 and 49 years old in good health and CMV-seronegative.

The chain joins TRBV18 to TRBJ2-2, with a weak D call TRBD1 (6 bases). Trimming stripped 3 bases from V and 1 base from J, with 12 bases between. Germline values: CDR1 KGHSH, CDR2 LQKENI. There are 16 residues in the CDR3. The CDR3 DNA reads TGTGCCAGCTCACCTTCAGGGGCCCTGAACACCGGGGAGCTGTTTTTT. Translated, it gives CASSPSGALNTGELFF.

V and J are TRBV19 and TRBJ2-5; D possibly corresponds to TRBD2 (7 bases). Between the trimmed V and J ends, which lost 4 bases and 6 bases, there was a span of 15 bases. The CDR3 is 14 amino acids. Germline V gene data show CDR1 as LNHDA and CDR2 as SQIVND (reference sequence). DNA of the CDR3: TGTGCCAGTAGTAGGGAGGGGGATCCAAAGACCCAGTACTTC. Amino acids: CASSREGDPKTQYF. The full variable domain, in which reference TRBV19 and TRBJ2-5 provide the parts outside the CDR3, is DGGITQSPKYLFRKEGQNVTLSCEQNLNHDAMYWYRQDPGQGLRLIYYSQIVNDFQKGDIAEGYSVSREKKESFPLTVTSAQKNPTAFYLCASSREGDPKTQYFGPGTRLLVL.

This rearrangement joins TRBV7-2 to TRBJ2-2, with 11 bases matching TRBD1. Trimming took 2 bases from V and 4 from J; bases not matched to a gene: 6. This CDR3 is 17 amino acids long. Germline CDR1 and CDR2: SGHTA and FQGNSA. The CDR3 loop is CASSLILGTGGTGELFF. CDR3 coding DNA: TGTGCCAGCAGCTTAATTCTGGGGACAGGGGGCACCGGGGAGCTGTTTTTT.

The rearrangement uses TRBV6-1 and TRBJ2-1; D gene uncertain. Germline V lookup: CDR1 MNHNS, CDR2 SASEGT. Deletions cut 6 bases from V and 5 bases from J, with 2 bases between. CDR3 length: 10 residues. CDR3 protein: CASSNNEQFF. The CDR3 DNA reads TGTGCCAGCAGCAACAATGAGCAGTTCTTC.

This chain links TRBV6-5 with TRBJ2-1; the D gene is possibly TRBD2 (6 bases). The V and J ends lost 0 bases and 9 bases respectively, with 9 bases between them. The germline CDR1 and CDR2 sequences are MNHEY and SVGAGI. The length of the CDR3 is 13 residues. CDR3 nucleotide sequence: TGTGCCAGCAGTTACTCGGGGGGACGTGAGCAGTTCTTC. Its protein product is CASSYSGGREQFF.

The J gene is TRBJ2-7, the V gene TRBV4-1; D unclear. Germline loops: CDR1 MGHRA, CDR2 YSYEKL. The CDR3 has 14 amino acids. Trimming stripped 0 bases from V and 0 bases from J, with 6 bases between. The CDR3 DNA is TGCGCCAGCAGCCAAGAGAGCATCTCCTACGAGCAGTACTTC. Protein: CASSQESISYEQYF.

The gene calls are TRBV2 and TRBJ2-7; possibly TRBD2 for D (5 bases). The ends were cut back, 4 bases at V and 4 bases at J, with 20 bases in the middle. CDR1 and CDR2 from the germline V gene are SNHLY and FYNNEI. CDR3 size: 16 residues. CDR3 DNA: TGTGCCAGCAGTGTCTCCGCGGGTGGTTCGGGATACGAGCAGTACTTC. Its protein product is CASSVSAGGSGYEQYF.

CDR3 bases: TGTGCCAGCTCACCACGATCGGGGAACCAAGAGACCCAGTACTTC. As protein: CASSPRSGNQETQYF. The chain carries TRBV18 and TRBJ2-5; D perhaps matches TRBD2 (5 bases). Germline lookup yields CDR1 KGHSH and CDR2 LQKENI. Trimming left V 1 base short and J 0 bases short, with 9 bases between. This CDR3 has 15 residues.

The chain joins TRBV5-4 to TRBJ2-5; maybe TRBD1 (6 bases). V was cut by 4 bases and J by 3 bases, with 13 bases left in between. Per the germline V gene, CDR1 is SGHNT and CDR2 is YYREEE (reference sequence). The CDR3 is made up of 14 amino acids. The CDR3 DNA reads as TGTGCCAGCAGCCCGAGGACAGCCGAAGAGACCCAGTACTTC. Amino acid sequence: CASSPRTAEETQYF.

The V and J genes are TRBV29-1 and TRBJ2-7; D is unclear. The CDR3 spans 11 residues. V lost 8 bases, J lost 7 bases, and 15 bases lay in between. Germline V gene lookup returns CDR1 SQVTM and CDR2 ANQGSEA. The CDR3 bases are TGCAGCATTCATGATAGAGGTGAGCAGTACTTC. It codes for CSIHDRGEQYF.

This chain links TRBV5-1 with TRBJ2-4; D uncertain. V was cut by 0 bases and J by 7 bases, with 8 bases left in between. Per the germline V gene, CDR1 is SGHRS and CDR2 is YFSETQ. CDR3 length equals 13 residues. CDR3 coding DNA: TGCGCCAGCAGCTTGGGCTACGATAACATTCAGTACTTC. Protein: CASSLGYDNIQYF.